Following are 29 T cell receptor beta chains from one sample sequenced in a study of blood T cells in healthy people across ages. A sample-barcoded 5' primer and a J-beta primer mix were used in a second PCR of about 6 to 12 cycles. One entry per CDR3 protein, called by TCRdb with MiXCR from the 5' RACE reads. The data hold over 950,000 distinct CDR3 sequences, with 30% to 40% observed a single time. Sequenced input: blood. The origin of the receptors is a man aged 18 to 35 in good health.

The rearrangement links TRBV27 to TRBJ2-5; possibly TRBD1 for D (5 bases). This CDR3 region has 13 residues. Trimming left V 6 bases short and J 3 bases short, with 11 bases between. CDR1 MNHEY and CDR2 SMNVEV come from the germline V gene (reference sequence). CDR3 sequence (DNA): TGTGCCAGCAGATCCAGGGTCGAAGAGACCCAGTACTTC. It translates to CASRSRVEETQYF.

J is TRBJ1-6 and V is TRBV5-1; possibly TRBD1 for D (6 bases). Germline CDR1 reads SGHRS; CDR2 reads YFSETQ. The CDR3 runs 14 residues. V was shortened by 4 bases and J by 10 bases, with 15 bases between the two germline ends. CDR3 in amino acids: CASSPNRVLSPLHF. The DNA of the CDR3 is TGCGCCAGCAGCCCAAACAGGGTCTTGTCACCCCTCCACTTT.

This clonotype has a count of ten or more. The chain couples TRBV4-3 to TRBJ2-3; D perhaps matches TRBD2 (5 bases). Germline V CDR1 and CDR2: LGHNA, YSLEER. This CDR3 region has 17 residues. V shed 0 bases and J shed 2 bases, with 15 bases lying between them. The CDR3 DNA sequence: TGCGCCAGCAGCCAAGACAGGTTAATGGAGGACACAGATACGCAGTATTTT. Translation gives CASSQDRLMEDTDTQYF.

This clonotype was counted between two and nine times. V usage is TRBV29-1 and J usage is TRBJ2-1; TRBD2 matches at 9 bases. Trimming took 4 bases from V and 8 from J; bases not matched to a gene: 3. The CDR3 has 12 residues. Per germline, CDR1 SQVTM and CDR2 ANQGSEA. In DNA, the CDR3 is TGCAGCGTTGTAGCGGGGGTGGATGAGCAGTTCTTC. Encoded protein: CSVVAGVDEQFF.

This clonotype was observed a few times. The rearrangement joins TRBV12-3 or TRBV12-4 to TRBJ1-2; possible D gene TRBD1, 5 bases. There are 16 residues in the CDR3. The V gene lost 7 bases and the J gene lost 4 bases, with 22 bases spanning the gap. CDR3 protein: CASTNLAGGDLYGYTF. DNA for the CDR3: TGTGCCAGCACCAACCTCGCCGGGGGGGACCTCTATGGCTACACCTTC.

The rearrangement links TRBV6-6 to TRBJ1-5; D is uncertain. Germline V lookup: CDR1 MNHNY, CDR2 SVGAGI (reference sequence). Trimming cost V 2 bases and J 2 bases, with 13 bases left between them. The CDR3 sequence is 16 residues long. The CDR3 DNA reads TGTGCCAGCAGTTACCCGGCAGTCGGAGGCAATCAGCCCCAGCATTTT. Translation: CASSYPAVGGNQPQHF.

This CDR3 is CSATIYGYTF. The CDR3 nucleotides read TGCAGTGCTACCATTTATGGCTACACCTTC. The rearrangement uses TRBV20-1 and TRBJ1-2; no reliable D call. Germline V lookup: CDR1 DFQATT, CDR2 SNEGSKA (reference sequence). V shed 4 bases and J shed 5 bases, with 5 bases lying between them. CDR3 length equals 10 residues.

This clonotype was recorded only once. The J gene is TRBJ2-3, the V gene TRBV12-3 or TRBV12-4, with TRBD2 identical over 14 bases. CDR3 size: 17 residues. Germline trimming cut 4 bases from V and 0 bases from J; bases unmatched to any gene: 3. The CDR3 here is CASSWTSGGPSTDTQYF. For the CDR3, the DNA is TGTGCCAGCAGTTGGACTAGCGGGGGGCCTAGCACAGATACGCAGTATTTT.

CDR3 in amino acids: CSAYHTEAFF. As DNA, the CDR3 is TGCAGTGCGTATCACACTGAAGCTTTCTTT. The chain recombines TRBV20-1 with TRBJ1-1; D is unresolved. V was pared by 6 bases and J by 3 bases, with 5 bases between. Germline V gene lookup returns CDR1 DFQATT and CDR2 SNEGSKA (reference sequence). The CDR3 has 10 amino acids.

The table lists this clonotype with a few counts. The V gene is TRBV20-1, the J gene TRBJ2-1; 7 bases fit TRBD1. Germline V lookup: CDR1 DFQATT, CDR2 SNEGSKA (reference sequence). The CDR3 has 14 residues. The J segment lost 3 bases and the V segment lost 4 bases, leaving 6 bases of the junction unmatched. The CDR3 sequence: CSATQGSDYNEQFF. CDR3 nucleotide sequence: TGCAGTGCTACACAGGGGAGTGACTACAATGAGCAGTTCTTC.

This clonotype has only one observation. Being one base from a much bigger clone, this may be a read error. The chain combines TRBV7-9 with TRBJ2-5; 9 bases are shared with TRBD1. CDR3 length equals 14 residues. The germline gives CDR1 SEHNR, CDR2 FQNEAQ (reference sequence). This chain's CDR3 is CSSRNTGGRETQYF. Written as DNA, the CDR3 is TGTTCCAGCAGAAATACAGGGGGCAGAGAGACCCAGTACTTC.

The CDR3: CASSPGTGVFEPQHF. CDR3 in DNA: TGTGCCAGCAGCCCCGGGACAGGGGTGTTTGAGCCCCAGCATTTT. The chain is built from TRBV12-3 or TRBV12-4 and TRBJ1-5, with TRBD1 identical over 10 bases. This CDR3 is 15 amino acids long. The junction had 10 bases not matched to a gene; V was cut back by 6 bases and J by 8 bases.

The chain carries TRBV6-4 and TRBJ1-2; D possibly corresponds to TRBD1 (5 bases). Trimming took 2 bases from V and 8 from J, leaving 18 bases between them. Germline V gene sequence: CDR1 MRHNA, CDR2 SNTAGT. The CDR3 extends over 15 amino acids. Written as DNA, the CDR3 is TGTGCCAGCAGTGACGGCGACAGTCCAGTCGGGGGCTACACCTTC. Protein: CASSDGDSPVGGYTF.

The chain recombines TRBV7-9 with TRBJ1-2; possible D gene TRBD1, 5 bases. V shed 2 bases and J shed 4 bases, with 11 bases lying between them. Germline V gene data show CDR1 as SEHNR and CDR2 as FQNEAQ (reference sequence). The CDR3 spans 14 residues. This chain's CDR3 is CASSLIHGTYGYTF. DNA for the CDR3: TGTGCCAGCAGCTTAATCCACGGGACCTATGGCTACACCTTC.

This clonotype was counted at least ten times. The V call is TRBV20-1, the J call TRBJ2-1, with D possibly being TRBD1 or TRBD2 (5 bases each). The germline V gene encodes CDR1 DFQATT and CDR2 SNEGSKA (reference sequence). V lost 6 bases to trimming and J lost 8 bases, with 11 bases between them. There are 11 residues in the CDR3. CDR3 sequence (DNA): TGCAGTGCCGAGGGGAGAGATGAGCAGTTCTTC. It translates to CSAEGRDEQFF.

This chain uses TRBV12-3 or TRBV12-4 with TRBJ1-2; D not resolved. This CDR3 comprises 14 residues. The V and J ends lost 6 bases and 4 bases respectively, with 15 bases between them. The CDR3 is CASRPTRAAYGYTF. CDR3 nucleotide sequence: TGTGCCAGCAGGCCGACAAGGGCCGCCTATGGCTACACCTTC.

The genes are TRBV19 and TRBJ2-7; D not certain. The CDR3 is made up of 14 amino acids. V lost 3 bases and J 0 bases, leaving 9 bases between the germline ends. Germline V CDR1 and CDR2: LNHDA, SQIVND (reference sequence). CDR3 coding DNA: TGTGCCAGTAGTATTCAGACGGACTCCTACGAGCAGTACTTC. Amino acids: CASSIQTDSYEQYF.

The chain joins TRBV7-9 to TRBJ1-1, with D perhaps matching TRBD1 (5 bases). V was trimmed by 4 bases and J by 6 bases, leaving 12 bases between them. The CDR3 is 13 residues long. From germline, CDR1 is SEHNR and CDR2 FQNEAQ (reference sequence). This CDR3 reads CASSSQGNSEAFF. In DNA, the CDR3 is TGTGCCAGCAGCTCCCAGGGAAACTCTGAAGCTTTCTTT.

Only one count was recorded for this clonotype. The genes are TRBV20-1 and TRBJ2-7; 10 bases are shared with TRBD1. V trimming: 5 bases; J trimming: 4 bases; junction bases outside the gene matches: 8. The CDR3 runs 14 residues. Germline CDR1 is DFQATT and CDR2 is SNEGSKA (reference sequence). The CDR3 DNA is TGCAGTGCTTACGGACAGGGGGGGGCTTACGAGCAGTACTTC. Encoded protein: CSAYGQGGAYEQYF.

J is TRBJ2-3 and V is TRBV4-3; tentatively, D is TRBD2 (5 bases). The CDR3 covers 16 residues. The germline CDR1 and CDR2 sequences are LGHNA and YSLEER. Trimming took 0 bases from V and 4 from J, leaving 14 bases between them. This CDR3 reads CASSQESTRTADTQYF. The CDR3, as DNA: TGCGCCAGCAGCCAAGAAAGCACCCGGACTGCAGATACGCAGTATTTT.

This clonotype was detected only a few times. This sequence joins TRBV12-3 or TRBV12-4 and TRBJ2-3; D is undetermined. Trimming pared 6 bases from V and 2 bases from J, leaving 18 bases between. The CDR3 extends over 16 amino acids. CDR3 region: CASRIRTSDHTDTQYF. The CDR3 DNA reads as TGTGCCAGCAGGATTCGAACCTCGGACCACACAGATACGCAGTATTTT.

This clonotype was detected a few times. J is TRBJ2-4 and V is TRBV6-2 or TRBV6-3; 7 bases align to TRBD1. V lost 0 bases, J lost 0 bases, and 8 bases stayed unmatched. The CDR3 consists of 18 residues. Germline V gene lookup returns CDR1 MNHEY and CDR2 SVGEGT. CDR3: CASSYSADRTIAKNIQYF. In DNA, the CDR3 is TGTGCCAGCAGTTACTCGGCGGACAGGACGATAGCCAAAAACATTCAGTACTTC.

The chain combines TRBV28 with TRBJ2-3; possibly TRBD2 for D (6 bases). Trimming took off 5 bases at V and 4 bases at J, with 16 bases between the two ends. The germline V gene has CDR1 MDHEN and CDR2 SYDVKM. This CDR3 is built from 15 residues. CDR3 residues: CASSPGGARPDTQYF. The CDR3 coding sequence is TGTGCCAGCAGTCCCGGGGGAGCTCGTCCAGATACGCAGTATTTT.

V is TRBV6-5 and J is TRBJ2-3; no clear D gene. Germline-derived CDR1 and CDR2 are MNHEY and SVGAGI. Trimming pared 0 bases from V and 1 base from J, leaving 11 bases between. The CDR3 has 16 residues. CDR3 coding DNA: TGTGCCAGCAGTTACTCGATCCATGCACGCACAGATACGCAGTATTTT. Amino acids: CASSYSIHARTDTQYF.

This clonotype has ten or more counts. This chain links TRBV2 with TRBJ1-2, with TRBD1 as a possible D gene (5 bases). Trimming cost V 11 bases and J 8 bases, with 9 bases left between them. The germline gives CDR1 SNHLY, CDR2 FYNNEI. The length of the CDR3 is 9 residues. This CDR3 is CADSRGYTF. The DNA of the CDR3 is TGTGCCGACAGTAGAGGCTACACCTTC. The full variable domain, in which reference TRBV2 and TRBJ1-2 provide the parts outside the CDR3, is EPEVTQTPSHQVTQMGQEVILRCVPISNHLYFYWYRQILGQKVEFLVSFYNNEISEKSEIFDDQFSVERPDGSNFTLKIRSTKLEDSAMYFCADSRGYTFGSGTRLTVV.

This chain uses TRBV12-3 or TRBV12-4 with TRBJ2-5, with 7 bases aligning to TRBD1. V was pared by 0 bases and J by 2 bases, with 6 bases of the junction left unmatched. CDR3 size: 16 residues. CDR3: CASSLAMGQIQETQYF. For the CDR3, the DNA is TGTGCCAGCAGTTTAGCCATGGGACAGATTCAAGAGACCCAGTACTTC.

The CDR3 region is CSVRPKETQYF. The CDR3 DNA reads TGCAGCGTCCGGCCCAAAGAGACCCAGTACTTC. The rearrangement links TRBV29-1 to TRBJ2-5; D is uncertain. The CDR3 contains 11 residues. V shed 6 bases and J shed 3 bases, with 8 bases lying between them. Looked up from germline, CDR1 is SQVTM and CDR2 is ANQGSEA.

The chain joins TRBV7-9 to TRBJ1-2; D gene unclear. The CDR3 runs 11 residues. CDR1 is SEHNR, CDR2 FQNEAQ, per germline (reference sequence). V was clipped by 5 bases and J by 8 bases, with 9 bases between them. The CDR3 nucleotides are TGTGCCAGCAGCCCAGAAGCAGGCTACACCTTC. Protein product: CASSPEAGYTF.

In this sample, this clonotype turned up a few times. The chain links TRBV10-3 to TRBJ2-7, with TRBD1 matching 8 bases. Germline V lookup: CDR1 ENHRY, CDR2 SYGVKD. There are 14 residues in the CDR3. The V segment lost 6 bases and the J segment 0 bases; nucleotides outside the gene matches: 4. The DNA for the CDR3 is TGTGCCATCAGGGGGGACAGGAGCTCCTACGAGCAGTACTTC. It codes for CAIRGDRSSYEQYF.